The entry that follows covers one T cell receptor (beta chain) sequence. TCRdb independently ran MiXCR on the 5' RACE reads; one entry per CDR3 protein. The sample contains some 160,000 distinct CDR3 sequences, 13% of which appear only once. This sample was included in a study of T-cell memory formation after mild COVID-19. Overall study context: Clustering of TCRs was largely donor specific.

What was sequenced was PBMCs or a T cell subset sorted from them (not recorded which). The receptor's source is a man younger than 30 who had mild COVID-19 (a few samples of this study predate the infection). Cell type and time point are not known.

The CDR3 loop is CASSLQGPYNEQFF. Here the CDR3 DNA reads TGCGCCAGCAGCTTGCAGGGTCCCTACAATGAGCAGTTCTTC. The chain carries TRBV5-1 and TRBJ2-1, with TRBD1 as a possible D gene (5 bases). Germline V gene sequence: CDR1 SGHRS, CDR2 YFSETQ. V was clipped by 1 base and J by 2 bases, with 7 bases between them. CDR3 length equals 14 residues.